This TCR beta chain was recorded in a study of blood T cell repertoires in COVID-19. Study summary: From the United States, Italy and Spain came samples of acute and convalescent COVID-19.

The CDR3 is 15 amino acids. Germline-derived CDR1 and CDR2 are LGHDT and YNNKEL (reference sequence). V was clipped by 0 bases and J by 8 bases, with 11 bases between them. The authors' processing: Scientists estimated how many nucleated cells there were by amplifying reference gene primers. Sequencing was performed with immunoSEQ multiplex PCR; in TCRdb, only in-frame clones are kept and a portion is missing. Clonal size and the V and J genes are those of that table, whereas D and trimming came from the DNA. The repertoire holds approximately 40,000 clones, with about 91% as singletons. The source is a woman over 75 with acute or convalescent COVID-19. The sequencing sample was made of peripheral blood. This rearrangement joins TRBV3-1 (or the pseudogene TRBV3-2) to TRBJ1-6; perhaps TRBD1 as D (5 bases). In DNA, the CDR3 is TGTGCCAGCAGCCAAGATCTAGGGGTGGATTCACCCCTCCACTTT. Its translation is CASSQDLGVDSPLHF.